The clone carrying this TCR beta chain showed up just once. The CDR3 contains 14 residues. V was shortened by 2 bases and J by 4 bases, with 9 bases between the two germline ends. Germline CDR1 reads SGHRS; CDR2 reads YFSETQ. This entry belongs to a study of neurological immune-mediated disorders. TCRdb re-called the 5' RACE reads with MiXCR, one entry per CDR3 protein. The sample carries 45,000 to 50,000 distinct CDR3 sequences, around 4.5% recorded once. The clonotype originates from a woman between 55 and 75 years old with multiple sclerosis. V usage is TRBV5-1 and J usage is TRBJ2-2, with D unresolved. The sequenced material came from PBMCs. As DNA, the CDR3 is TGCGCCAGCAGCTTCGGCGTTCGCACCGGGGAGCTGTTTTTT. Translated: CASSFGVRTGELFF.